The next 5 T cell receptor beta chains were all read from a single sample in a study of T cells after yellow fever vaccination. MiXCR, run by TCRdb on the 5' RACE reads, gives a single entry per CDR3 protein. The table lists 200,000 to 250,000 distinct CDR3 sequences, approximately 3.3% of them singletons. The sample consisted of CD4+ T cells sorted from PBMCs, taken 10 days after the yellow fever booster vaccination. The receptors shown here come from a young man who received the YFV17D yellow fever vaccine.

This clonotype was detected ten times or more. The CDR3 here is CAISGQGENDNEQFF. The DNA of the CDR3 is TGTGCCATCAGTGGACAGGGGGAGAACGACAATGAGCAGTTCTTC. The chain has TRBV10-3 and TRBJ2-1; 9 nucleotides line up with TRBD1. This CDR3 contains 15 residues. In germline, CDR1 is ENHRY, CDR2 SYGVKD. The V and J ends lost 4 bases and 5 bases, in that order; junction bases with no gene match: 6.

The rearrangement uses TRBV29-1 and TRBJ2-3; perhaps TRBD1 as D (6 bases). Trimming stripped 5 bases from V and 4 bases from J, with 16 bases between. Germline CDR1 reads SQVTM; CDR2 reads ANQGSEA. The length of the CDR3 is 14 residues. The chain's CDR3 is CSVHQAPGADTQYF. The CDR3 region has the DNA TGCAGCGTTCACCAGGCCCCAGGGGCAGATACGCAGTATTTT.

This clonotype was recorded many times. V and J are TRBV7-3 and TRBJ2-4, with D perhaps matching TRBD2 (5 bases). From germline, CDR1 is SGHTA and CDR2 FQGTGA. V was trimmed by 5 bases and J by 6 bases, leaving 17 bases between them. This CDR3 is built from 15 residues. CDR3 amino acids: CASSPNGGWGNIQYF. The CDR3 nucleotides are TGTGCCAGCAGCCCCAATGGAGGCTGGGGAAACATTCAGTACTTC.

This clonotype was observed a few times. The chain recombines TRBV20-1 with TRBJ2-1; D not resolved. With 1 base removed from V and 6 bases from J, the gap between germline ends came to 19 bases. Germline values: CDR1 DFQATT, CDR2 SNEGSKA (reference sequence). The CDR3 contains 16 residues. CDR3 amino acids: CSARVIPGSMSNEQFF. The DNA of the CDR3 is TGCAGTGCTAGAGTTATACCGGGTTCAATGAGCAATGAGCAGTTCTTC.

There are a few counts of this clonotype. This chain uses TRBV6-5 with TRBJ2-7; 9 bases align to TRBD1. The CDR3 has 16 amino acids. Germline CDR1 is MNHEY and CDR2 is SVGAGI. J lost 6 bases, V lost 2 bases, and 11 bases had no gene match. The CDR3, as DNA: TGTGCCAGCAGTTACCTTCCGAACAGGGGGCGCTTCGAGCAGTACTTC. This codes for CASSYLPNRGRFEQYF.